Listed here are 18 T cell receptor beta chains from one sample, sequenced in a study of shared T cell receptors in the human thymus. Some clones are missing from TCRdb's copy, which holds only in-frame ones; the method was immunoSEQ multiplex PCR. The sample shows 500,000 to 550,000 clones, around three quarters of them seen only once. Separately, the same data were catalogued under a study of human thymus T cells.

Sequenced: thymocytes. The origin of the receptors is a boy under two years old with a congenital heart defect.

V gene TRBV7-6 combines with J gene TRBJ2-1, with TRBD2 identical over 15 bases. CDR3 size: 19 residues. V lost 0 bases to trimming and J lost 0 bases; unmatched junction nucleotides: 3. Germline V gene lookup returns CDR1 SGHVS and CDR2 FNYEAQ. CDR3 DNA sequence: TGTGCCAGCAGCTTAGCGGGGACTAGCGGGAGGATCTCCTACAATGAGCAGTTCTTC. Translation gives CASSLAGTSGRISYNEQFF.

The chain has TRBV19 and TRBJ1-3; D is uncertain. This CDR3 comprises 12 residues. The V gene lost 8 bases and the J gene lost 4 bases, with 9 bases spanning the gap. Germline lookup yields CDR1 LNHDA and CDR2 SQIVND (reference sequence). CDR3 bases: TGTGCCAGTTCGGGGAGGGGAAACACCATATATTTT. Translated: CASSGRGNTIYF.

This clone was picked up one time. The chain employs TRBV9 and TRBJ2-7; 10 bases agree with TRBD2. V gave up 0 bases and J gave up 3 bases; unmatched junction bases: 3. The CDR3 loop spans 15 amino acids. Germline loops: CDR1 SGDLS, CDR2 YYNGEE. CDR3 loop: CASSVEAGGGYEQYF. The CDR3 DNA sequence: TGTGCCAGCAGCGTAGAAGCGGGAGGGGGCTACGAGCAGTACTTC.

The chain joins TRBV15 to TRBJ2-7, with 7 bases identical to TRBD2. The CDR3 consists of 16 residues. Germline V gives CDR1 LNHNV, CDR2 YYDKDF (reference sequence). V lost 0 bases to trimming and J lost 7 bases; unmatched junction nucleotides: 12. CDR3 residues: CATSREAPSGPQEQYF. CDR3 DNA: TGTGCCACCAGCAGAGAGGCGCCTAGCGGCCCCCAGGAGCAGTACTTC. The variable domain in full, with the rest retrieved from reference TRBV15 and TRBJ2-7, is DAMVIQNPRYQVTQFGKPVTLSCSQTLNHNVMYWYQQKSSQAPKLLFHYYDKDFNNEADTPDNFQSRRPNTSFCFLDIRSPGLGDTAMYLCATSREAPSGPQEQYFGPGTRLTVT.

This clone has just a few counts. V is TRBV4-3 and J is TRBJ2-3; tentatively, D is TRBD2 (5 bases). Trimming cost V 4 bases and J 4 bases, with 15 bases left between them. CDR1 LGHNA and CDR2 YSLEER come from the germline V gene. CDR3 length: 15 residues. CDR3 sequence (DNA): TGCGCCAGCAGCCCGTGGCGCCCCGGGGCAGATACGCAGTATTTT. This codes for CASSPWRPGADTQYF.

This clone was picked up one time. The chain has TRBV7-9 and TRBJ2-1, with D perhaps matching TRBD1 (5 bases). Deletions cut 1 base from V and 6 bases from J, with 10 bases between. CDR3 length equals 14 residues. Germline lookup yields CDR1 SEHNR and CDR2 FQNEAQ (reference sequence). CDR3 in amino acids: CASSLGQRRNEQFF. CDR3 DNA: TGTGCCAGCAGCTTAGGACAGAGACGCAATGAGCAGTTCTTC.

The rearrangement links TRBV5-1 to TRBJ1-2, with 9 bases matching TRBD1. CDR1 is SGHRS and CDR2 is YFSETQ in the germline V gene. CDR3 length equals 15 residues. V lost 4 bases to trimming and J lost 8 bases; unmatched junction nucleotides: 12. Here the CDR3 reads CASSGNGQGQSGYTF. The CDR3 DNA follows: TGCGCCAGCAGCGGAAATGGACAGGGGCAGTCGGGCTACACCTTC.

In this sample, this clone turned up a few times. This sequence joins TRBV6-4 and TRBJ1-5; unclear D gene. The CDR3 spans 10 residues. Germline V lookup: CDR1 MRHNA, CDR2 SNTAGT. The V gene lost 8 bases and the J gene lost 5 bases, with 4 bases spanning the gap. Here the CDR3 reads CASYDQPQHF. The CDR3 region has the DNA TGTGCCAGCTATGATCAGCCCCAGCATTTT.

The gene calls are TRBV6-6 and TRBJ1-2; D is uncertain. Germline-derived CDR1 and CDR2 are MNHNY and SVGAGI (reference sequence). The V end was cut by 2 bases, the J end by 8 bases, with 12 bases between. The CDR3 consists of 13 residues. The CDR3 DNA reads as TGTGCCAGCAGTTACGAGCGGGGTAGCGGCTACACCTTC. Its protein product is CASSYERGSGYTF.

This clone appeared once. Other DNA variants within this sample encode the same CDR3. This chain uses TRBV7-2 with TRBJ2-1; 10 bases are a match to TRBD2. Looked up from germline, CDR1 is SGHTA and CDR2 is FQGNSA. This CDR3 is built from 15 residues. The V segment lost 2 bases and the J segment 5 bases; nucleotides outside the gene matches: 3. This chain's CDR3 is CASSLPGLANNEQFF. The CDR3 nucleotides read TGTGCCAGCAGCTTACCGGGACTAGCGAACAATGAGCAGTTCTTC. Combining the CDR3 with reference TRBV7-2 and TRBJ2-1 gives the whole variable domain GAGVSQSPSNKVTEKGKDVELRCDPISGHTALYWYRQSLGQGLEFLIYFQGNSAPDKSGLPSDRFSAERTGGSVSTLTIQRTQQEDSAVYLCASSLPGLANNEQFFGPGTRLTVL.

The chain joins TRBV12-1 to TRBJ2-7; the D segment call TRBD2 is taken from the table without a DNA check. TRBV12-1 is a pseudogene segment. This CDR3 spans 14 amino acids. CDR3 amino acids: CASSLRTDSYEQYF. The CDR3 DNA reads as TGTGCCAGCAGCCTTCGGACTGACTCCTACGAGCAGTACTTC.

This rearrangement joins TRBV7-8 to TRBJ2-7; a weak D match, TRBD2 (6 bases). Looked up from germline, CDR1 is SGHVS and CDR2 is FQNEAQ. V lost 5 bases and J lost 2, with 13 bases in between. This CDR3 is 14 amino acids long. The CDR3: CASSPRERAYEQYF. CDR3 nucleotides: TGTGCCAGCAGCCCCCGGGAGAGGGCCTACGAGCAGTACTTC.

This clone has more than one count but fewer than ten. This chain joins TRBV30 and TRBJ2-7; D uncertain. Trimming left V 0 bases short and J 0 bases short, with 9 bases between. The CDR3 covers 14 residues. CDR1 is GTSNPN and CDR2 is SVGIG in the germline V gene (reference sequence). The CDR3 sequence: CAWSVHPSSYEQYF. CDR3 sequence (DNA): TGTGCCTGGAGTGTTCACCCTAGCTCCTACGAGCAGTACTTC.

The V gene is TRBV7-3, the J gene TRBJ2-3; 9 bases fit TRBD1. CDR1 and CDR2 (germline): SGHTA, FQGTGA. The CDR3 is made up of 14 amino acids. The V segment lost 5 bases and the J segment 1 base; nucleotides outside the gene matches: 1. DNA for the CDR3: TGTGCCAGCAGCAGGACAGGGGGCACAGATACGCAGTATTTT. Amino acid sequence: CASSRTGGTDTQYF. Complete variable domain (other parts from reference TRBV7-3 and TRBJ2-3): GAGVSQTPSNKVTEKGKYVELRCDPISGHTALYWYRQSLGQGPEFLIYFQGTGAADDSGLPNDRFFAVRPEGSVSTLKIQRTERGDSAVYLCASSRTGGTDTQYFGPGTRLTVL.

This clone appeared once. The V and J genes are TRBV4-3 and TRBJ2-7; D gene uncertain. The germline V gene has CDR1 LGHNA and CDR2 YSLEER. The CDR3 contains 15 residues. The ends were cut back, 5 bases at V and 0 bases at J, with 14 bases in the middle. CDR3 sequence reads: CASSYGYPSSYEQYF. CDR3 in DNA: TGCGCCAGCAGCTACGGTTACCCGAGCTCCTACGAGCAGTACTTC.

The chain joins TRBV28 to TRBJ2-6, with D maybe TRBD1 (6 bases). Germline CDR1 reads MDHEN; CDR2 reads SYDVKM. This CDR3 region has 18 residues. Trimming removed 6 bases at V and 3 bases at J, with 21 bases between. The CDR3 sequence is CASSHSRTARFGANVLTF. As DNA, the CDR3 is TGTGCCAGCAGCCACTCCCGGACAGCCCGCTTTGGGGCCAACGTCCTGACTTTC.

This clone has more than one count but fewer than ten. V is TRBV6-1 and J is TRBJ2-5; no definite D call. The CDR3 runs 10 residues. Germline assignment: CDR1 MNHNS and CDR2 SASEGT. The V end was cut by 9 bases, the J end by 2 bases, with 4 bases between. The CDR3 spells CARRQETQYF. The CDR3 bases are TGTGCCAGGAGACAAGAGACCCAGTACTTC.

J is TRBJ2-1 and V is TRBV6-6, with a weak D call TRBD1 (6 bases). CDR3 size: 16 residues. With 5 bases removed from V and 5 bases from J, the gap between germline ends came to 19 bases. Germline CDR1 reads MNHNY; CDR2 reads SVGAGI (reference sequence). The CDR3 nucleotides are TGTGCCAGCAGTCAACGAGGGGGAACCCCCCACAATGAGCAGTTCTTC. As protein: CASSQRGGTPHNEQFF.